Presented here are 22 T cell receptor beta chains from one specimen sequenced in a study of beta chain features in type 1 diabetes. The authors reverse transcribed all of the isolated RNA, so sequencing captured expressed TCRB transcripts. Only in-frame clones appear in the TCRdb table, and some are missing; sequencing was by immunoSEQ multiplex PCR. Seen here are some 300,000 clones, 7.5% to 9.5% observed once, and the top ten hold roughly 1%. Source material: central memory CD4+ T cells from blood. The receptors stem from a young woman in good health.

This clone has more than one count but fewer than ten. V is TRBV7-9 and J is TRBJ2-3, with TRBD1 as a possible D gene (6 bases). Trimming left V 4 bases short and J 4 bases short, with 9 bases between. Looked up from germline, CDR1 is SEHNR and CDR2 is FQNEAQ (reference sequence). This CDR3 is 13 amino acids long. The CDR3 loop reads CASSSQGADTQYF. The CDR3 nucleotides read TGTGCCAGCAGCTCACAGGGTGCAGATACGCAGTATTTT.

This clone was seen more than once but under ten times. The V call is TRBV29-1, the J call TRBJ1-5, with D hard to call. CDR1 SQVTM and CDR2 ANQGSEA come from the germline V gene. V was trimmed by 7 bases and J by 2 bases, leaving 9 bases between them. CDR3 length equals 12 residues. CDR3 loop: CSANLGNQPQHF. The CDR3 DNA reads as TGCAGCGCTAACCTGGGCAATCAGCCCCAGCATTTT.

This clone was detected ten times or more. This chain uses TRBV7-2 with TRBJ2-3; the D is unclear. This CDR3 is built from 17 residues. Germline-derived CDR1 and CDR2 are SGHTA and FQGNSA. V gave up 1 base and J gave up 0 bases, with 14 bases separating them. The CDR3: CASSLVSAKPSTDTQYF. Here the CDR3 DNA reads TGTGCCAGCAGCTTAGTGTCCGCCAAGCCCAGCACAGATACGCAGTATTTT.

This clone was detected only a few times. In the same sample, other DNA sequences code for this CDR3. The CDR3 loop is CASRGTYNEQFF. In nucleotides, the CDR3 is TGTGCCAGTAGGGGGACCTACAATGAGCAGTTCTTC. The chain uses TRBV19 and TRBJ2-1; D ambiguous. V lost 6 bases and J lost 2, with 5 bases in between. The CDR3 is 12 residues long. Germline V gives CDR1 LNHDA, CDR2 SQIVND (reference sequence).

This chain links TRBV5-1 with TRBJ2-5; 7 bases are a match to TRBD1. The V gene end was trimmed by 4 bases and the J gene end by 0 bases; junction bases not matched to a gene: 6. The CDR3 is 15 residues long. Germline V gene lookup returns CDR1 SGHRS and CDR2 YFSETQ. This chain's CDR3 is CASSILGTDQETQYF. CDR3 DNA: TGCGCCAGCAGCATCCTCGGGACAGACCAAGAGACCCAGTACTTC.

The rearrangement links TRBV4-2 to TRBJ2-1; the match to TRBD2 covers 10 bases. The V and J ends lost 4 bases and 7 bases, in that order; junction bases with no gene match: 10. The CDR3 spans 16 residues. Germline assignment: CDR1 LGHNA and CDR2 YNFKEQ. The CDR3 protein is CASSRTTSGNENEQFF. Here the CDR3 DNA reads TGTGCCAGCAGCCGAACAACTAGCGGGAATGAAAATGAGCAGTTCTTC.

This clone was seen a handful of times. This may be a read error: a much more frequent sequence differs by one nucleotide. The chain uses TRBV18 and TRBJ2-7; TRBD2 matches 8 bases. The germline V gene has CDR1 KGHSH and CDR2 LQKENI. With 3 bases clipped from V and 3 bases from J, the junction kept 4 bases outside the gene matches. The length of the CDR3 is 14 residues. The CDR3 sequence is CASSPGLEIYEQYF. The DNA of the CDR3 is TGTGCCAGCTCACCGGGACTAGAGATCTACGAGCAGTACTTC.

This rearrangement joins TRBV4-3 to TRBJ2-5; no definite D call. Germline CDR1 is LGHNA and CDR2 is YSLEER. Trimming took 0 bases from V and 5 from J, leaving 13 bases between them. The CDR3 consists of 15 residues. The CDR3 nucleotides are TGCGCCAGCAGCCAAGATCCGGATAGCCCGGAGACCCAGTACTTC. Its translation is CASSQDPDSPETQYF.

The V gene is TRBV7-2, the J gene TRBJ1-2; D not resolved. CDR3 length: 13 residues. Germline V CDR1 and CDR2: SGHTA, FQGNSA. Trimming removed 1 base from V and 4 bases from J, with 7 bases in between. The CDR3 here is CASSLEGRYGYTF. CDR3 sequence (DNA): TGTGCCAGCAGCTTAGAAGGGCGCTATGGCTACACCTTC.

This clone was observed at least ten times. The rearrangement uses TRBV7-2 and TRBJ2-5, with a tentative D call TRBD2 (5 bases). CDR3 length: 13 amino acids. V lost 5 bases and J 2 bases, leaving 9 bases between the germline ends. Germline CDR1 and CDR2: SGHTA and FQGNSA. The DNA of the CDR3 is TGTGCCAGCAGCCCGGACTGGCAAGAGACCCAGTACTTC. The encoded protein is CASSPDWQETQYF. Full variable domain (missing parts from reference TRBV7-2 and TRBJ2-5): GAGVSQSPSNKVTEKGKDVELRCDPISGHTALYWYRQSLGQGLEFLIYFQGNSAPDKSGLPSDRFSAERTGGSVSTLTIQRTQQEDSAVYLCASSPDWQETQYFGPGTRLLVL.

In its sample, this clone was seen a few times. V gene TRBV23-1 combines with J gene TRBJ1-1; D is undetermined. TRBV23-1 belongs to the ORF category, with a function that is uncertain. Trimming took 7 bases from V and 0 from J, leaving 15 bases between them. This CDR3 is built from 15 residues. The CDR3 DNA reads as TGCGCCAGCACCGACTCGACTTACATGAACACTGAAGCTTTCTTT. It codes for CASTDSTYMNTEAFF.

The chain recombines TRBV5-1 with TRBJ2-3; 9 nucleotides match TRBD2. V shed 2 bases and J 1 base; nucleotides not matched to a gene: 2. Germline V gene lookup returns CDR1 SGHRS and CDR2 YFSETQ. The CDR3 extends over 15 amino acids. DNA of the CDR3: TGCGCCAGCAGCTTCAGGACTAGCGGCACAGATACGCAGTATTTT. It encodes CASSFRTSGTDTQYF.

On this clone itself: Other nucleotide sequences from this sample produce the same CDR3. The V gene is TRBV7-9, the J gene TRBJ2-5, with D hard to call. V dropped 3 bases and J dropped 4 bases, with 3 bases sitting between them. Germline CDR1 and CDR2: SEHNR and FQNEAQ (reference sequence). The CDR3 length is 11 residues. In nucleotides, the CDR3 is TGTGCCAGCAGCTTTTCAGAGACCCAGTACTTC. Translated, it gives CASSFSETQYF.

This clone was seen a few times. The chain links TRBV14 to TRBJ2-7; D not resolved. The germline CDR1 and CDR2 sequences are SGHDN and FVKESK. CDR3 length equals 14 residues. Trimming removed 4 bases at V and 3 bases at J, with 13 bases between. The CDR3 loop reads CASSRVRSNYEQYF. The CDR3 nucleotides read TGTGCCAGCAGCCGAGTAAGAAGCAACTACGAGCAGTACTTC.

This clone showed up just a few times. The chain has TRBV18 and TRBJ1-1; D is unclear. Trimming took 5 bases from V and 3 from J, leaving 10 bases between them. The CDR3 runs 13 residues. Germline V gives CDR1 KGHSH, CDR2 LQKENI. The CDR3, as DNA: TGTGCCAGCTCAGTGGGGAGGGACACTGAAGCTTTCTTT. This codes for CASSVGRDTEAFF.

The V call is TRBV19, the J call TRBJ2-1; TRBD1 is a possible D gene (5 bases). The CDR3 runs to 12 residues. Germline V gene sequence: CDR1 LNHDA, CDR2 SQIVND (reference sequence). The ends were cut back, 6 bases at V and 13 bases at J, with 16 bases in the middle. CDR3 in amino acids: CASSPDRQLQFF. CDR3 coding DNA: TGTGCCAGTAGCCCGGATAGACAGCTCCAGTTCTTC.

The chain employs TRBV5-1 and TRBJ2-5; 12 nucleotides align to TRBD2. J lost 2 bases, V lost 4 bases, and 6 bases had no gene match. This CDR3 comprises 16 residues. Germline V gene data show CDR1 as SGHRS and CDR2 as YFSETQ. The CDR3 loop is CASSRKLAGGQETQYF. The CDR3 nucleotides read TGCGCCAGCAGCCGGAAACTAGCGGGGGGTCAAGAGACCCAGTACTTC.

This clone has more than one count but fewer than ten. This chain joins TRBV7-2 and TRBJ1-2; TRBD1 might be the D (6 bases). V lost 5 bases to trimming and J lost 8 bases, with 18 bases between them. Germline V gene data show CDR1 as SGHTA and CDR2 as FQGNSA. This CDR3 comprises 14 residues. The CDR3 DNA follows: TGTGCCAGCAGCCCCCACAGGGTAGAAGTCGGCTACACCTTC. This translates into CASSPHRVEVGYTF.

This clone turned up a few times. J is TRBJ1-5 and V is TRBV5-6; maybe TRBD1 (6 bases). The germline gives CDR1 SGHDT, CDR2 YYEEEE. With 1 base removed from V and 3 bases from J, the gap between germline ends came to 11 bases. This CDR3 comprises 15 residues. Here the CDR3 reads CASSLRGADNQPQHF. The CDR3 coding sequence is TGTGCCAGCAGCTTGCGGGGGGCGGACAATCAGCCCCAGCATTTT.

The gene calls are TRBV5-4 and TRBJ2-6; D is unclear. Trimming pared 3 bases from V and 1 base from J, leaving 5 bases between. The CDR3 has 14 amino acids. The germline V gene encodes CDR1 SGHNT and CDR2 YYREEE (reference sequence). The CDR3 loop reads CASSSRSGANVLTF. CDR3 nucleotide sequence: TGTGCCAGCAGCTCCCGATCTGGGGCCAACGTCCTGACTTTC.

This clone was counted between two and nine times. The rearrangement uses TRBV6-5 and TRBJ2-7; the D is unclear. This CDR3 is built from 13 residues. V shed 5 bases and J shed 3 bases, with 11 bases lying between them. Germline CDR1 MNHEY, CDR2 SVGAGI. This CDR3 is CASSPDGHYEQYV. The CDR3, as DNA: TGTGCCAGCAGTCCCGATGGGCACTACGAGCAGTACGTC.

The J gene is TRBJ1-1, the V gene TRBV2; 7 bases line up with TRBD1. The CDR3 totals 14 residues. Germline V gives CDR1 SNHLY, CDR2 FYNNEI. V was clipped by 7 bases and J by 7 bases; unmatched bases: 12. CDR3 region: CASIEDRARGEAFF. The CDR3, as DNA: TGTGCCAGCATCGAAGACAGGGCCCGCGGTGAAGCTTTCTTT.